This T cell receptor (beta chain) was found in a study of identifying expanded T cells in peripheral blood. J was trimmed by 7 bases and V by 6 bases; bases with no gene match: 11. This CDR3 spans 15 amino acids. The V gene's germline CDR1 is LNHDA and CDR2 SQIVND (reference sequence). Clones were read by immunoSEQ multiplex PCR, and TCRdb kept only the in-frame ones, dropping some. The table lists 80,000 or so clones, just under 85% of them singletons. The source is a person aged 18 to 75 in good health. The sequenced sample consisted of blood. V usage is TRBV19 and J usage is TRBJ1-5, with TRBD1 matching over 8 bases. CDR3 in DNA: TGTGCCAGTAGCCTTGGACAGGGACTCGTCCAGCCCCAGCATTTT. This encodes CASSLGQGLVQPQHF.